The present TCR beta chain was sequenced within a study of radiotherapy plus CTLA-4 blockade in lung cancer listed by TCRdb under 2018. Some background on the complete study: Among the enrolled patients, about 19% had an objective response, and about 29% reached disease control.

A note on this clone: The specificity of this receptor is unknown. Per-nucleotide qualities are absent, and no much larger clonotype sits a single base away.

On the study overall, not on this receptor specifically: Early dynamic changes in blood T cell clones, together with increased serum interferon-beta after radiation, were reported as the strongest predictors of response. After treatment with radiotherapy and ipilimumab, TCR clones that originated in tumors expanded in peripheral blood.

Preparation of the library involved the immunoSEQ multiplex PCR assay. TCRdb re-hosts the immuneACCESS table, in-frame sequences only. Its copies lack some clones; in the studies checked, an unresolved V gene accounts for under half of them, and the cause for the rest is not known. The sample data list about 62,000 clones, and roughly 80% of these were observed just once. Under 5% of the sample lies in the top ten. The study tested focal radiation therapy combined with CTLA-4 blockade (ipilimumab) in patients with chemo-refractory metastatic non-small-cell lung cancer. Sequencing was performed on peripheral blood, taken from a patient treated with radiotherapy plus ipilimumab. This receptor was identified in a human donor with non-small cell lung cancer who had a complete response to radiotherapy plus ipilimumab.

The DNA is TGTGCCAGCTCACTACAGCAGGAGCAGTACTTC. Its protein is CASSLQQEQYF. Recombination joined TRBV18 with TRBJ2-5; the D gene is not confidently resolved. At the junction V is shortened by 4 bases and J by 11 bases, with 11 bases in between. From the germline V gene, CDR1 is KGHSH and CDR2 is LQKENI. The CDR3 runs 11 residues from the cysteine to the phenylalanine. Kept here is only the CDR3 DNA, which spans 33 bases and is read in frame from base 1.